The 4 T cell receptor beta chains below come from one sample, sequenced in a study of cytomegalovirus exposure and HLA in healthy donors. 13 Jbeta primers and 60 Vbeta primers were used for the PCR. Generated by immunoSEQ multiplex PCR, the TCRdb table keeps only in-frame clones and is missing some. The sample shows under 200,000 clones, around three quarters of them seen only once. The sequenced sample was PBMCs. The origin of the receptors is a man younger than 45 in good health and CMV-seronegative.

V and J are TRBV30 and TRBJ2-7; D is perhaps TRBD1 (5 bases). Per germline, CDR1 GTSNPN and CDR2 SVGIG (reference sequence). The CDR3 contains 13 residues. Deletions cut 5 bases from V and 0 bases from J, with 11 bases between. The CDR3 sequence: CAWGQGSSYEQYF. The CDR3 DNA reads TGTGCCTGGGGGCAGGGAAGCTCCTACGAGCAGTACTTC.

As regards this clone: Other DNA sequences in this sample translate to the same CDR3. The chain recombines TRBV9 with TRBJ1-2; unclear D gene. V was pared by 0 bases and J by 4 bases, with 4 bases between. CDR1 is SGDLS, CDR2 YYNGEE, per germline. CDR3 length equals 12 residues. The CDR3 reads CASSVGSYGYTF. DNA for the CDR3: TGTGCCAGCAGCGTAGGTAGCTATGGCTACACCTTC.

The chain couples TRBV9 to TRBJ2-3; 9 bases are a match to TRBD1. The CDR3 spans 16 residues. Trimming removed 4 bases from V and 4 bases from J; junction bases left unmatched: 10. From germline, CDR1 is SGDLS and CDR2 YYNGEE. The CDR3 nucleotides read TGTGCCAGCAGCACCATAACAGGGGGCGTCCCAGATACGCAGTATTTT. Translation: CASSTITGGVPDTQYF.

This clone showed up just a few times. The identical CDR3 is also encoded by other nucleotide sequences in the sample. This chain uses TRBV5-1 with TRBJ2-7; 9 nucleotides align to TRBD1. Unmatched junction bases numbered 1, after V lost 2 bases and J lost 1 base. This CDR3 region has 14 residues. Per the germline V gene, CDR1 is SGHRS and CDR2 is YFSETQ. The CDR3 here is CASSFGTGSYEQYF. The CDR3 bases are TGCGCCAGCAGCTTTGGGACAGGGTCCTACGAGCAGTACTTC.